Sequencing of this T cell receptor beta chain was carried out in a study of cytomegalovirus exposure and HLA in healthy donors. The data were produced by immunoSEQ multiplex PCR, yet TCRdb's version contains in-frame clones alone and is incomplete. Of over 150,000 clones in the sample, around 85% are singletons; the top ten hold more than 15%. As concerns this clone: The junction and the germline gene differ at one end; a read error may be behind it.

Sequencing was performed on PBMCs. The receptor was isolated from a man between 18 and 29 years old in good health and CMV-seropositive.

Here the CDR3 DNA reads TGTGCCAGCAGCGAAGGACTAGCGGGAACTACAGGGGGTCACAATGAGCAGTTCTTC. It codes for CASSEGLAGTTGGHNEQFF. V usage is TRBV2 and J usage is TRBJ2-1; 12 bases align to TRBD2. The germline CDR1 and CDR2 sequences are SNHLY and FYNNEI. The CDR3 has 19 residues. The full variable domain, in which reference TRBV2 and TRBJ2-1 provide the parts outside the CDR3, is EPEVTQTPSHQVTQMGQEVILRCVPISNHLYFYWYRQILGQKVEFLVSFYNNEISEKSEIFDDQFSVERPDGSNFTLKIRSTKLEDSAMYFCASSEGLAGTTGGHNEQFFGPGTRLTVL.